The 13 T cell receptor beta chains given below trace back to one sample, sequenced in a study of blood T cell repertoires in COVID-19. The table came from immunoSEQ multiplex PCR; TCRdb's copy has only in-frame clones and leaves some out. This table has 110,000 to 150,000 clones, approximately 83% appearing once. Input material: peripheral blood. The receptors here all came from a human donor in a cohort sampled during active COVID-19.

V is TRBV19 and J is TRBJ2-2; D may be TRBD1 (5 bases). The CDR3 contains 18 residues. Germline CDR1 and CDR2: LNHDA and SQIVND (reference sequence). V was cut by 2 bases and J by 1 base, with 17 bases left in between. CDR3 loop: CASSIPSEGVMNTGELFF. The CDR3 DNA reads TGTGCCAGTAGTATACCCAGCGAAGGGGTCATGAACACCGGGGAGCTGTTTTTT. The full variable domain, with the rest looked up from reference TRBV19 and TRBJ2-2, is DGGITQSPKYLFRKEGQNVTLSCEQNLNHDAMYWYRQDPGQGLRLIYYSQIVNDFQKGDIAEGYSVSREKKESFPLTVTSAQKNPTAFYLCASSIPSEGVMNTGELFFGEGSRLTVL.

The gene calls are TRBV29-1 and TRBJ1-1, with D maybe TRBD1 (6 bases). Per germline, CDR1 SQVTM and CDR2 ANQGSEA. The length of the CDR3 is 11 residues. The V gene lost 8 bases and the J gene lost 6 bases, with 13 bases spanning the gap. The CDR3 is CSSPGQPEAFF. The CDR3 nucleotides read TGCAGCTCTCCTGGACAGCCTGAAGCTTTCTTT.

V gene TRBV12-2 combines with J gene TRBJ1-5. TRBV12-2 is marked as a pseudogene. The CDR3 runs 15 residues. The CDR3 DNA follows: TGTGCAACTCGACCTAGGAGGGGTCGTCGTCAGCCCCAGCATTTT. Amino acids: CATRPRRGRRQPQHF.

The genes are TRBV19 and TRBJ1-5; D is possibly TRBD1 (6 bases). CDR3 length: 18 residues. V lost 6 bases and J 1 base, leaving 22 bases between the germline ends. From germline, CDR1 is LNHDA and CDR2 SQIVND (reference sequence). CDR3 region: CASSITGKDYGSNQPQHF. CDR3 sequence (DNA): TGTGCCAGTAGCATCACAGGGAAAGACTATGGGAGCAATCAGCCCCAGCATTTT.

This chain connects TRBV10-3 to TRBJ2-2; 7 bases are shared with TRBD1. Germline V gene sequence: CDR1 ENHRY, CDR2 SYGVKD. V lost 8 bases and J lost 5; bases outside the gene matches: 14. The CDR3 spans 16 residues. CDR3 sequence reads: CAIRRWTGGSTGELFF. DNA of the CDR3: TGTGCCATCCGCCGATGGACAGGTGGATCGACCGGGGAGCTGTTTTTT.

V is TRBV3-1 (or the pseudogene TRBV3-2) and J is TRBJ1-6; 8 bases line up with TRBD1. This CDR3 has 20 residues. V dropped 3 bases and J dropped 0; count of bases not matched to a gene: 13. CDR1 and CDR2 from the germline V gene are LGHDT and YNNKEL (reference sequence). CDR3 DNA: TGTGCCAGCAGCCACCACATCCCGGGACAGGTGAGCTCCTATAATTCACCCCTCCACTTT. It translates to CASSHHIPGQVSSYNSPLHF.

CDR3 DNA sequence: TGTGCCAGCATCGGGGGGGACAGGGGGAGAGATTCACCCCTCCACTTT. It is translated as CASIGGDRGRDSPLHF. V is TRBV3-1 (or the pseudogene TRBV3-2) and J is TRBJ1-6, with TRBD1 matching over 11 bases. Losses at the gene ends were 7 bases for V and 8 bases for J; bases not matched to a gene: 10. The V gene's germline CDR1 is LGHDT and CDR2 YNNKEL (reference sequence). The CDR3 spans 16 residues.

The V gene is TRBV29-1, the J gene TRBJ1-1; no clear D gene. Trimming left V 0 bases short and J 4 bases short, with 6 bases between. CDR1 and CDR2 from the germline V gene are SQVTM and ANQGSEA. This CDR3 has 12 amino acids. Here the CDR3 DNA reads TGCAGCGTTGAAGAAGCGGGCACTGAAGCTTTCTTT. Its translation is CSVEEAGTEAFF.

The CDR3, as DNA: TGTGCCAGCAGCTATGGCAGGGAGGCAGATACGCAGTATTTT. Encoded protein: CASSYGREADTQYF. The chain combines TRBV11-3 with TRBJ2-3; possible D gene TRBD2, 6 bases. Trimming cost V 4 bases and J 4 bases, with 12 bases left between them. Germline V gene data show CDR1 as SGHNT and CDR2 as YENEEA. This CDR3 is built from 14 residues. Based on the CDR3 plus reference TRBV11-3 and TRBJ2-3, the full variable domain is EAGVVQSPRYKIIEKKQPVAFWCNPISGHNTLYWYLQNLGQGPELLIRYENEEAVDDSQLPKDRFSAERLKGVDSTLKIQPAELGDSAVYLCASSYGREADTQYFGPGTRLTVL.

This clone was found a few times. This chain uses TRBV6-5 with TRBJ1-6; possibly TRBD1 for D (6 bases). Germline loops: CDR1 MNHEY, CDR2 SVGAGI. CDR3 length equals 15 residues. Trimming took off 6 bases at V and 5 bases at J, with 14 bases between the two ends. Written as DNA, the CDR3 is TGTGCCAGCAGAAACCGGGACAAAGATAATTCACCCCTCCACTTT. Its protein is CASRNRDKDNSPLHF.

This CDR3 is CASSPEWGGATYAFF. CDR3 coding DNA: TGTGCCAGCAGCCCAGAATGGGGAGGCGCAACCTACGCTTTCTTT. This chain connects TRBV9 to TRBJ1-1, with D uncertain. The CDR3 covers 15 residues. The V gene lost 4 bases and the J gene lost 11 bases, with 24 bases spanning the gap. CDR1 SGDLS and CDR2 YYNGEE come from the germline V gene.

Here the CDR3 reads CASQGLWTDTQYF. In nucleotides, the CDR3 is TGTGCCAGCCAGGGTCTTTGGACAGATACGCAGTATTTT. The J gene is TRBJ2-3, the V gene TRBV2, with D perhaps TRBD1 (5 bases). The CDR3 extends over 13 amino acids. CDR1 and CDR2 (germline): SNHLY, FYNNEI. Deletions cut 8 bases from V and 3 bases from J, with 12 bases between.

The chain joins TRBV7-9 to TRBJ2-7, with 13 nucleotides matching TRBD2. Trimming cost V 5 bases and J 0 bases; bases outside gene matches: 4. The CDR3 has 16 amino acids. The germline CDR1 and CDR2 sequences are SEHNR and FQNEAQ (reference sequence). CDR3 loop: CASSPGLAGLSYEQYF. CDR3 sequence (DNA): TGTGCCAGCAGCCCGGGACTAGCGGGGCTCTCCTACGAGCAGTACTTC. The full variable domain, its missing parts supplied by reference TRBV7-9 and TRBJ2-7, is DTGVSQNPRHKITKRGQNVTFRCDPISEHNRLYWYRQTLGQGPEFLTYFQNEAQLEKSRLLSDRFSAERPKGSFSTLEIQRTEQGDSAMYLCASSPGLAGLSYEQYFGPGTRLTVT.